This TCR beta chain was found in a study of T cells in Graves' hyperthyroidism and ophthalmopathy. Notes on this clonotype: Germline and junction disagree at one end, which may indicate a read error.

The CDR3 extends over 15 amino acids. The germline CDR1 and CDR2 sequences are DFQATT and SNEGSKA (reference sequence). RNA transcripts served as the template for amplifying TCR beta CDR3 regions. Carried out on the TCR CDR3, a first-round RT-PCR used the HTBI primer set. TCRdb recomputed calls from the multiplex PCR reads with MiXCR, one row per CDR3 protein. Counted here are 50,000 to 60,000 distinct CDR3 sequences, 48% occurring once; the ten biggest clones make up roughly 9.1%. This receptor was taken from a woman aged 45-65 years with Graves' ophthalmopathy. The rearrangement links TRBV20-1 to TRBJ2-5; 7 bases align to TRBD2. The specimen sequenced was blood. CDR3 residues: CSASEAGVLQGTQYF. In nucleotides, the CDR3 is TGCAGTGCTAGTGAGGCGGGGGTCCTCCAAGGGACCCAGTACTTC.